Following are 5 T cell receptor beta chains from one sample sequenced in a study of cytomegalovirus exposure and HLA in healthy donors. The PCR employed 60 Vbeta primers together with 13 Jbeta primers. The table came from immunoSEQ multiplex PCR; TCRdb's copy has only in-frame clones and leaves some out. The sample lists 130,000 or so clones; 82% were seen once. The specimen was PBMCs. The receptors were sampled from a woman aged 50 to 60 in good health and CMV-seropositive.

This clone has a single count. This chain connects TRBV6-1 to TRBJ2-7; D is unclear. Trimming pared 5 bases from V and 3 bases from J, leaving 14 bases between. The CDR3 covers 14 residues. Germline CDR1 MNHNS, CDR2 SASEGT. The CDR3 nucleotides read TGTGCCAGCAGTCAATCGACACTCAACTACGAGCAGTACTTC. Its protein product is CASSQSTLNYEQYF.

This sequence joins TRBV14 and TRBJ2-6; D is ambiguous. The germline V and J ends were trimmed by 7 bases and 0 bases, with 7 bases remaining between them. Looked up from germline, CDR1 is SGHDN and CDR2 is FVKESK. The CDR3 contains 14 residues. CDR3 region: CASTPSSGANVLTF. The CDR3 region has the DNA TGTGCCAGCACCCCGAGCTCTGGGGCCAACGTCCTGACTTTC. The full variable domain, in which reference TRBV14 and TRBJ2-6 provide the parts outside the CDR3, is EAGVTQFPSHSVIEKGQTVTLRCDPISGHDNLYWYRRVMGKEIKFLLHFVKESKQDESGMPNNRFLAERTGGTYSTLKVQPAELEDSGVYFCASTPSSGANVLTFGAGSRLTVL.

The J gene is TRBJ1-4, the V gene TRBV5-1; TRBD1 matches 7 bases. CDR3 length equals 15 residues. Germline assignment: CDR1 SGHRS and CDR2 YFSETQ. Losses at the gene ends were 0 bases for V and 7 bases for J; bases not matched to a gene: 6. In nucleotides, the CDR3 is TGCGCCAGCAGCTTGGCTCCAGGGGGGAGTGAAAAACTGTTTTTT. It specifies CASSLAPGGSEKLFF.

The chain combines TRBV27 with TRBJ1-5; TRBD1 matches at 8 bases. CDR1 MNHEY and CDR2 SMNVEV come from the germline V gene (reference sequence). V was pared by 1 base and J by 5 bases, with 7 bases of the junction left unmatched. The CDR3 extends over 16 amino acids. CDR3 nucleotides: TGTGCCAGCAGTTTATTATTCGGGACAGGAGATCAGCCCCAGCATTTT. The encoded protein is CASSLLFGTGDQPQHF.

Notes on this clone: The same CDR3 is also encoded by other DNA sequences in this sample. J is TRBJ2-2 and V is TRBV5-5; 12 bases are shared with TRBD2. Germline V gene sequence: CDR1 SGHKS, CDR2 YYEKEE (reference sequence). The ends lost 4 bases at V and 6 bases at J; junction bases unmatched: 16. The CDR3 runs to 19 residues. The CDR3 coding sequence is TGTGCCAGCAGCCTGTTCCCCCTGACTAGCGGGGGTCGGGCCGGGGAGCTGTTTTTT. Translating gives CASSLFPLTSGGRAGELFF.